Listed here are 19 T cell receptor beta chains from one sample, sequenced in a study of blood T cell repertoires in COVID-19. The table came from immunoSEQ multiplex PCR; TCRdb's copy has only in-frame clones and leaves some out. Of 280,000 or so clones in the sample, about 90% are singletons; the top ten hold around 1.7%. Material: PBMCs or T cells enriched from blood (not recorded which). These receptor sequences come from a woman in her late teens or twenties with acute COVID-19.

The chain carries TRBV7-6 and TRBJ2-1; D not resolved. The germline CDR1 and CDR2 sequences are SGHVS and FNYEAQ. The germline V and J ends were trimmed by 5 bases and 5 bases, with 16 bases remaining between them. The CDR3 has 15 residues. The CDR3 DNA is TGTGCCAGCAGCCACTTCGGGTTGAGCGACAATGAGCAGTTCTTC. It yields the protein CASSHFGLSDNEQFF.

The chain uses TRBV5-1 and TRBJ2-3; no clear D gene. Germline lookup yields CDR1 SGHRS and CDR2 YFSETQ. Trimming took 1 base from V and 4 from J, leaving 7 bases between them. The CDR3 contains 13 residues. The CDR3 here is CASSLSVADTQYF. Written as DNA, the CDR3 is TGCGCCAGCAGCTTGTCGGTTGCAGATACGCAGTATTTT. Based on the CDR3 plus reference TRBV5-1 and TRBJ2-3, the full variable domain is KAGVTQTPRYLIKTRGQQVTLSCSPISGHRSVSWYQQTPGQGLQFLFEYFSETQRNKGNFPGRFSGRQFSNSRSEMNVSTLELGDSALYLCASSLSVADTQYFGPGTRLTVL.

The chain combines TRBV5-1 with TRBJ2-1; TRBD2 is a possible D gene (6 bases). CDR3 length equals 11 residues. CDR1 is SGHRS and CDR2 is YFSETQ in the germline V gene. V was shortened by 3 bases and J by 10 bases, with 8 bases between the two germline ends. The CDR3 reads CASSSAGEQFF. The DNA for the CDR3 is TGCGCCAGCAGCTCCGCGGGGGAGCAGTTCTTC.

CDR3 bases: TGTGCCAGCAGTGAAGCGACTCTGAATGAGCAGTTCTTC. Amino acid sequence: CASSEATLNEQFF. The gene calls are TRBV2 and TRBJ2-1; D is ambiguous. Germline V gives CDR1 SNHLY, CDR2 FYNNEI. V shed 0 bases and J shed 7 bases, with 7 bases lying between them. This CDR3 has 13 residues.

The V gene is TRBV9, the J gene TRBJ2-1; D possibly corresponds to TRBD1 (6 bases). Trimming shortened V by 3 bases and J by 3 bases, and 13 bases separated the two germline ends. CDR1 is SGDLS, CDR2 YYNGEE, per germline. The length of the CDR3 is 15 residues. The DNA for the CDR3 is TGTGCCAGCAGCGCAGGACAGTTCGTCTACAATGAGCAGTTCTTC. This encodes CASSAGQFVYNEQFF.

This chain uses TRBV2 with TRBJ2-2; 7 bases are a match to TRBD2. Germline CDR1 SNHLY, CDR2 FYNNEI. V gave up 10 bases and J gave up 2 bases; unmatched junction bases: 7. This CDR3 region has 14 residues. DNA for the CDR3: TGTGCCACCGGAACTAGCGTTAACACCGGGGAGCTGTTTTTT. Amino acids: CATGTSVNTGELFF.

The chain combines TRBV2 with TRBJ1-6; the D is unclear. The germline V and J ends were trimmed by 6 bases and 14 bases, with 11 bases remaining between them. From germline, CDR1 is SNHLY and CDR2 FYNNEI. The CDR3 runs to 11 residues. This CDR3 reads CASRQSVTLHF. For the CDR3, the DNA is TGTGCCAGCAGACAGTCCGTCACCCTCCACTTT.

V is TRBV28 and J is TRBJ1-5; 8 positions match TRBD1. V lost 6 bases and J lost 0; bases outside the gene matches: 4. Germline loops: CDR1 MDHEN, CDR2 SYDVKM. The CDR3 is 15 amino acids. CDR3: CASRDRDHSNQPQHF. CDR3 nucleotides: TGTGCCAGCAGGGACAGGGACCATAGCAATCAGCCCCAGCATTTT.

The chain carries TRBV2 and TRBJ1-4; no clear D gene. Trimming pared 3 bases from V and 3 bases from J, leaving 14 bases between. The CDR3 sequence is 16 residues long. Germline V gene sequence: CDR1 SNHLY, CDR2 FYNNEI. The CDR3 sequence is CASSETRMAANEKLFF. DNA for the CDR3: TGTGCCAGCAGTGAGACTCGCATGGCAGCTAATGAAAAACTGTTTTTT. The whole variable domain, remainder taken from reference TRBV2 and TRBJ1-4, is EPEVTQTPSHQVTQMGQEVILRCVPISNHLYFYWYRQILGQKVEFLVSFYNNEISEKSEIFDDQFSVERPDGSNFTLKIRSTKLEDSAMYFCASSETRMAANEKLFFGSGTQLSVL.

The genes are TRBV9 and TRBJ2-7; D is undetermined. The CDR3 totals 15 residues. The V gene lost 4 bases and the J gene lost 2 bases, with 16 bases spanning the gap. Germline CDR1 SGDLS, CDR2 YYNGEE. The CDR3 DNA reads TGTGCCAGCAGCCTATCATCCTCACAGACCTACGAGCAGTACTTC. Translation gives CASSLSSSQTYEQYF.

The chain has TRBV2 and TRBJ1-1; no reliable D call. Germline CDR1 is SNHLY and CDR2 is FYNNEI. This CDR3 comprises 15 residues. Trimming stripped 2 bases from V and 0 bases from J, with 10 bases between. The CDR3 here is CASSEIQSMNTEAFF. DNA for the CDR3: TGTGCCAGCAGTGAAATTCAGTCCATGAACACTGAAGCTTTCTTT. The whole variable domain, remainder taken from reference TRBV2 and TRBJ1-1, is EPEVTQTPSHQVTQMGQEVILRCVPISNHLYFYWYRQILGQKVEFLVSFYNNEISEKSEIFDDQFSVERPDGSNFTLKIRSTKLEDSAMYFCASSEIQSMNTEAFFGQGTRLTVV.

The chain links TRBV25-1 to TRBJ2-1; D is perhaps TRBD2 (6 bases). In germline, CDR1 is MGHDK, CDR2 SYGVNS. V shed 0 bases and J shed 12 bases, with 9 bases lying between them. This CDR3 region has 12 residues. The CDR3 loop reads CASSEYGRGQFF. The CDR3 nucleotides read TGTGCCAGCAGTGAATATGGGCGGGGGCAGTTCTTC.

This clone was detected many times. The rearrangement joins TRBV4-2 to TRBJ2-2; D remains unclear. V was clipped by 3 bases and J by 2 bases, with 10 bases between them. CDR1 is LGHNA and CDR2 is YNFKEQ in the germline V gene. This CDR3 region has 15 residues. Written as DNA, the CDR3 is TGTGCCAGCAGCCAGGAGACTCTTAACACCGGGGAGCTGTTTTTT. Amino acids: CASSQETLNTGELFF.

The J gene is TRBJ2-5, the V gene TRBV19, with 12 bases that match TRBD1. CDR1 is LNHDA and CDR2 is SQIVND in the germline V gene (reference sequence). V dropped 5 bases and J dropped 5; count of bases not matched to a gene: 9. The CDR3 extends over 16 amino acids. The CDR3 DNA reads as TGTGCCAGTAGTCTCCCCGGGACAGGGGGCAGGGAGACCCAGTACTTC. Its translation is CASSLPGTGGRETQYF.

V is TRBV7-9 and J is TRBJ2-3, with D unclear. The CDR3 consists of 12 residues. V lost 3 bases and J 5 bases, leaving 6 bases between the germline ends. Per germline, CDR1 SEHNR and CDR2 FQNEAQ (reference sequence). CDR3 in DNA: TGTGCCAGCAGCTTGCAGGTAGATACGCAGTATTTT. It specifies CASSLQVDTQYF.

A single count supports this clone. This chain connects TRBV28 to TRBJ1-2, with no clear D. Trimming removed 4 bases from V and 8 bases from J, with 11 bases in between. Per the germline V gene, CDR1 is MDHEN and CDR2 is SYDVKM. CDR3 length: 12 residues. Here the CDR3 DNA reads TGTGCCAGCAGTTCAAGCACTGAGGGCTACACCTTC. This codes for CASSSSTEGYTF.

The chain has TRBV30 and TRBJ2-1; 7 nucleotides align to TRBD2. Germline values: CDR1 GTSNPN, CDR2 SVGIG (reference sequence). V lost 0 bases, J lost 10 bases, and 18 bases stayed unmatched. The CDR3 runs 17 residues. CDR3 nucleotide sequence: TGTGCCTGGAGTGTCCATTCTCTGGCGGGAGTCGGAGAGGAGCAGTTCTTC. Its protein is CAWSVHSLAGVGEEQFF.

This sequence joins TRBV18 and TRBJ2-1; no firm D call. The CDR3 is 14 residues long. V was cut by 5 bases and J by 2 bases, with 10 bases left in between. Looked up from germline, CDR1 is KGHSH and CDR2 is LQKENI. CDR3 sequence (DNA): TGTGCCAGCTCATCAGGCACACCCTACAATGAGCAGTTCTTC. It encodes CASSSGTPYNEQFF.

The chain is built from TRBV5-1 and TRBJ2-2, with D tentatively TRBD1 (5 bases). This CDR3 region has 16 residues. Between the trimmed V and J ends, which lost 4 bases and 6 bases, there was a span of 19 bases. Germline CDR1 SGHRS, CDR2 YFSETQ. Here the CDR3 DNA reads TGCGCCAGCAGCACCCAACAGGTGGGCAACGCCGGGGAGCTGTTTTTT. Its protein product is CASSTQQVGNAGELFF. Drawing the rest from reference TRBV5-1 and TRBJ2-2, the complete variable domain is KAGVTQTPRYLIKTRGQQVTLSCSPISGHRSVSWYQQTPGQGLQFLFEYFSETQRNKGNFPGRFSGRQFSNSRSEMNVSTLELGDSALYLCASSTQQVGNAGELFFGEGSRLTVL.